The rows below give T cell receptor beta chains drawn from one sample of a study of beta chain features in type 1 diabetes. TCRdb keeps only in-frame clones here, not all; method: immunoSEQ multiplex PCR. The sample includes 350,000 to 400,000 clones, approximately 16% of them seen just once. The sequenced sample consisted of naive CD4+ T cells from blood. These receptors all come from a woman under 30 in good health. Both conserved end residues are part of each CDR3. The D gene is left open where the match is weak. Only some rows state a clone size, as once, few, many or a class for expanded clones.

size: -; V: TRBV30; J: TRBJ2-2; length: 13; D: -; DNA: TGTGCCTGGAGTGTTACGAACACCGGGGAGCTGTTTTTT; CDR3: CAWSVTNTGELFF
size: -; V: TRBV5-8; J: TRBJ2-1; length: 15; D: TRBD2; DNA: TGTGCCAGCAGCCAAACTAGCGCTCTCTACAATGAGCAGTTCTTC; CDR3: CASSQTSALYNEQFF
size: -; V: TRBV14; J: TRBJ2-7; length: 14; D: -; DNA: TGTGCCAGCAGACAAAAAGGGGTGGGTAACGAGCAGTACTTC; CDR3: CASRQKGVGNEQYF
size: few; V: TRBV6-5; J: TRBJ2-3; length: 14; D: -; DNA: TGTGCCAGCAGTTACAGCGGGTCATTAGATACGCAGTATTTT; CDR3: CASSYSGSLDTQYF
size: -; V: TRBV28; J: TRBJ2-3; length: 15; D: -; DNA: TGTGCCAGCACCCCTCCGCCGGTTAGCACAGATACGCAGTATTTT; CDR3: CASTPPPVSTDTQYF
size: -; V: TRBV5-6; J: TRBJ2-7; length: 12; D: -; DNA: TGTGCCAGCAGCTGGGGGGATCTGGAGCAGTACTTC; CDR3: CASSWGDLEQYF
size: few; V: TRBV2; J: TRBJ2-5; length: 14; D: -; DNA: TGTGCCAGCAGTGAAGGGGCAGTCCAAGAGACCCAGTACTTC; CDR3: CASSEGAVQETQYF
size: -; V: TRBV7-9; J: TRBJ2-7; length: 14; D: -; DNA: TGTGCCAGCAGCTTAACAACCACAGGGTTTGAGCAGTACTTC; CDR3: CASSLTTTGFEQYF
size: few; V: TRBV30; J: TRBJ2-1; length: 14; D: -; DNA: TGTGCCTGGAGTGTGGCGCAGGGGGGCAATGAGCAGTTCTTC; CDR3: CAWSVAQGGNEQFF
size: few; V: TRBV9; J: TRBJ2-3; length: 14; D: -; DNA: TGTGCCAGCAGCGTAGAGTGGCGGGCAGATACGCAGTATTTT; CDR3: CASSVEWRADTQYF
size: -; V: TRBV5-1; J: TRBJ2-6; length: 16; D: TRBD2; DNA: TGCGCCAGCAGCCCAAACGGGGGGGCTGGGGCCAACGTCCTGACTTTC; CDR3: CASSPNGGAGANVLTF
size: -; V: TRBV27; J: TRBJ1-2; length: 13; D: -; DNA: TGTGCCAGCAGTGTAGACAGGAACTATGGCTACACCTTC; CDR3: CASSVDRNYGYTF
size: -; V: TRBV7-9; J: TRBJ2-7; length: 13; D: -; DNA: TGTGCCAGCAGCTTTAACAGGGTGGGCGAGCAGTACTTC; CDR3: CASSFNRVGEQYF
size: -; V: TRBV4-3; J: TRBJ2-7; length: 15; D: TRBD2; DNA: TGCGCCAGCAGCCAAGATCGCGGGGGTAACTACGAGCAGTACTTC; CDR3: CASSQDRGGNYEQYF
size: few; V: TRBV28; J: TRBJ2-7; length: 17; D: TRBD1; DNA: TGTGCCAGCAGTTCTATCCTCTGGGACAGCAGATCCTACGAGCAGTACTTC; CDR3: CASSSILWDSRSYEQYF
size: -; V: TRBV19; J: TRBJ2-6; length: 18; D: TRBD1; DNA: TGTGCCAGTAGTCCCTACGGGACAGGCAGTAGAGGGGCCAACGTCCTGACTTTC; CDR3: CASSPYGTGSRGANVLTF
size: once; V: TRBV30; J: TRBJ1-3; length: 15; D: -; DNA: TGTGCCTGGAGTCGACAGCATGTCTCTGGAAACACCATATATTTT; CDR3: CAWSRQHVSGNTIYF
size: -; V: TRBV6-5; J: TRBJ1-1; length: 14; D: TRBD1; DNA: TGTGCCAGCAGTTACTCTACAGGGGTCACTGAAGCTTTCTTT; CDR3: CASSYSTGVTEAFF
size: few; V: TRBV29-1; J: TRBJ2-5; length: 13; D: -; DNA: TGCAGCGTTGGGACTACTCGAAAAGAGACCCAGTACTTC; CDR3: CSVGTTRKETQYF
size: few; V: TRBV5-4; J: TRBJ1-5; length: 12; D: TRBD1; DNA: TGTGCCAGCAGCGTGGACAGGGGAGACCAGCATTTT; CDR3: CASSVDRGDQHF
size: -; V: TRBV27; J: TRBJ2-1; length: 15; D: -; DNA: TGTGCCAGCAGCGAACAGGGAATACCCTACAATGAGCAGTTCTTC; CDR3: CASSEQGIPYNEQFF
size: -; V: TRBV7-9; J: TRBJ2-3; length: 18; D: -; DNA: TGTGCCAGCAGCCGGGGGAATTCGGGACGCCCACACCGAGATACGCAGTATTTT; CDR3: CASSRGNSGRPHRDTQYF
size: few; V: TRBV4-1; J: TRBJ1-4; length: 17; D: TRBD1; DNA: TGCGCCAGCAGCCTTAGGACAGGGGGCGCGTCTAATGAAAAACTGTTTTTT; CDR3: CASSLRTGGASNEKLFF
size: -; V: TRBV2; J: TRBJ2-3; length: 12; D: -; DNA: TGTGCCAGCGGGGCTAGCACAGATACGCAGTATTTT; CDR3: CASGASTDTQYF
size: -; V: TRBV5-6; J: TRBJ2-3; length: 13; D: -; DNA: TGTGCCAGCAGCCAGGGACATCCGGATACGCAGTATTTT; CDR3: CASSQGHPDTQYF
size: few; V: TRBV30; J: TRBJ2-3; length: 12; D: -; DNA: TGTGCCTGGGGCCAGAGCACAGATACGCAGTATTTT; CDR3: CAWGQSTDTQYF
size: few; V: TRBV4-1; J: TRBJ1-1; length: 16; D: -; DNA: TGCGCCAGCAGCCTTCCCTTGAATGGCCGGAACACTGAAGCTTTCTTT; CDR3: CASSLPLNGRNTEAFF
size: -; V: TRBV9; J: TRBJ1-5; length: 13; D: -; DNA: TGTGCCAGCAGCGTCCATAGCAATCAGCCCCAGCATTTT; CDR3: CASSVHSNQPQHF
size: -; V: TRBV28; J: TRBJ2-7; length: 15; D: TRBD2; DNA: TGTGCCAGCAGTCACACTAGCGGGGCACGCTACGAGCAGTACTTC; CDR3: CASSHTSGARYEQYF
size: -; V: TRBV19; J: TRBJ2-3; length: 14; D: TRBD1; DNA: TGTGCCAGTAGTTTTATCGGGACAGCAGATACGCAGTATTTT; CDR3: CASSFIGTADTQYF
size: few; V: TRBV25-1; J: TRBJ1-1; length: 13; D: -; DNA: TGTGCCAGTTCGAGGCTTTCGAACACTGAAGCTTTCTTT; CDR3: CASSRLSNTEAFF
size: -; V: TRBV30; J: TRBJ1-2; length: 11; D: -; DNA: TGTGCCTGGAGTATCAAACGGGGCTACACCTTC; CDR3: CAWSIKRGYTF
size: -; V: TRBV4-1; J: TRBJ2-2; length: 16; D: TRBD2; DNA: TGCGCCAGCAGCCAAGGGGCGGGAGGAAATACCGGGGAGCTGTTTTTT; CDR3: CASSQGAGGNTGELFF
size: -; V: TRBV18; J: TRBJ1-1; length: 13; D: -; DNA: TGTGCCAGCTCACCCTCGGGGAATACTGAAGCTTTCTTT; CDR3: CASSPSGNTEAFF
size: few; V: TRBV11-2; J: TRBJ2-5; length: 16; D: TRBD2; DNA: TGTGCCAGCAGCTCCTACTTGACTAGCGGACAAGAGACCCAGTACTTC; CDR3: CASSSYLTSGQETQYF
size: -; V: TRBV27; J: TRBJ2-7; length: 15; D: TRBD1; DNA: TGTGCCAGCAGCTGGGGAACGGGACAGGGCTACGAGCAGTACTTC; CDR3: CASSWGTGQGYEQYF
size: few; V: TRBV5-7; J: TRBJ1-5; length: 15; D: -; DNA: TGTGCCAGCAGCATGATGGGCTTCCGCAATCAGCCCCAGCATTTT; CDR3: CASSMMGFRNQPQHF
size: -; V: TRBV29-1; J: TRBJ1-1; length: 15; D: -; DNA: TGCAGCGTTGAAGGGCGGGCGGGGGTAGTGAATCCGGCTTTCTTT; CDR3: CSVEGRAGVVNPAFF
size: -; V: TRBV28; J: TRBJ2-7; length: 13; D: -; DNA: TGTGCCAGCAGTTACAGTATCTCCTACGAGCAGTACTTC; CDR3: CASSYSISYEQYF
size: few; V: TRBV7-3; J: TRBJ2-5; length: 15; D: -; DNA: TGTGCCAGCAGCTTAATGGGGACAAGACAAGAGACCCAGTACTTC; CDR3: CASSLMGTRQETQYF
size: few; V: TRBV4-3; J: TRBJ2-4; length: 17; D: TRBD2; DNA: TGCGCCAGCAGCCCTGGAGCGGGAGGGCCGTTCCCAAACATTCAGTACTTC; CDR3: CASSPGAGGPFPNIQYF
size: few; V: TRBV30; J: TRBJ1-5; length: 13; D: TRBD1; DNA: TGTGCCTGGAGTTACAGGGGTGATCAGCCCCAGCATTTT; CDR3: CAWSYRGDQPQHF
size: -; V: TRBV7-2; J: TRBJ2-2; length: 14; D: -; DNA: TGTGCCAGCAGCCTCGACATGAACACCGGGGAGCTGTTTTTT; CDR3: CASSLDMNTGELFF